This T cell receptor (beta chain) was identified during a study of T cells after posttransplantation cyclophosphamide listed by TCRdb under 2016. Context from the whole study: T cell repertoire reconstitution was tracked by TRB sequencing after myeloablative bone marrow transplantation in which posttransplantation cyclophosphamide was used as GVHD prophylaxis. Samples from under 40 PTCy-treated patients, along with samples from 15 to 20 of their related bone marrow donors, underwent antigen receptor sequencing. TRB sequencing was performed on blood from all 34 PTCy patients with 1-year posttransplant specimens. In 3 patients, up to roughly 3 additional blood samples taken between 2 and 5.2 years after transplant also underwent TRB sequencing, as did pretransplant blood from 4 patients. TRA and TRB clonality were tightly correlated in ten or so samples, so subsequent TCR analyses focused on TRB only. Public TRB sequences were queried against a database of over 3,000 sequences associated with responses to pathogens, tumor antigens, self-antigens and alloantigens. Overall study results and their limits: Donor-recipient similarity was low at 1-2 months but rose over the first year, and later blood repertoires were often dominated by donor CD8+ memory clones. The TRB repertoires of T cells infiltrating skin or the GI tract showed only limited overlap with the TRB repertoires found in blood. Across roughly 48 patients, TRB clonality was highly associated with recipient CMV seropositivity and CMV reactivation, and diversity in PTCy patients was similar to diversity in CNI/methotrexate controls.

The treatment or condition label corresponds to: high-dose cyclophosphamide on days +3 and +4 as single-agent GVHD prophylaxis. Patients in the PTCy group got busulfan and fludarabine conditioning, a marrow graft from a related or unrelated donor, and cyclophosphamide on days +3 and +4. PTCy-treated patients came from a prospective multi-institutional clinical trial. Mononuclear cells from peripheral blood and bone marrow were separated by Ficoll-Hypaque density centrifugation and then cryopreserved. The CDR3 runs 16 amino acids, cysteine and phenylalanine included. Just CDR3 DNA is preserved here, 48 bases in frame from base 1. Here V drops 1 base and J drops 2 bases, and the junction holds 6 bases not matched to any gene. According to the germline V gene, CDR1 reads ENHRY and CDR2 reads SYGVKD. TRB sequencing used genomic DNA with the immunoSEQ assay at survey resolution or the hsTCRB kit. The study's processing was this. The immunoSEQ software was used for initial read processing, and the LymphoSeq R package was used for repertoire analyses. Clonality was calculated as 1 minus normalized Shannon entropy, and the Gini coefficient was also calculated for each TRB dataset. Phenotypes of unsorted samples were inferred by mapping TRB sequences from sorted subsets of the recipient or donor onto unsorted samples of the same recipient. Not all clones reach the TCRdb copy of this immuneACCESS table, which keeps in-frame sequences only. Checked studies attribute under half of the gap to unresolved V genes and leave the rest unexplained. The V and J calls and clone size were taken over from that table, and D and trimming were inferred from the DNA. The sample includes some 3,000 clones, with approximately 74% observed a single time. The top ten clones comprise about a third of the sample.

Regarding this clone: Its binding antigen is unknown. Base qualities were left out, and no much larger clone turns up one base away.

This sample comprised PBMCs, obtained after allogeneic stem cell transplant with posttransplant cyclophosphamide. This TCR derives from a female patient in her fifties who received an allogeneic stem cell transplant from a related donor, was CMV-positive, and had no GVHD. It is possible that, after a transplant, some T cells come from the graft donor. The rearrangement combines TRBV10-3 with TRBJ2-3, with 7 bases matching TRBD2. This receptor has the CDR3 CAISEFQRGSTDTQYF. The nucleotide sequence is TGTGCCATCAGTGAGTTCCAGCGGGGTTCCACAGATACGCAGTATTTT.